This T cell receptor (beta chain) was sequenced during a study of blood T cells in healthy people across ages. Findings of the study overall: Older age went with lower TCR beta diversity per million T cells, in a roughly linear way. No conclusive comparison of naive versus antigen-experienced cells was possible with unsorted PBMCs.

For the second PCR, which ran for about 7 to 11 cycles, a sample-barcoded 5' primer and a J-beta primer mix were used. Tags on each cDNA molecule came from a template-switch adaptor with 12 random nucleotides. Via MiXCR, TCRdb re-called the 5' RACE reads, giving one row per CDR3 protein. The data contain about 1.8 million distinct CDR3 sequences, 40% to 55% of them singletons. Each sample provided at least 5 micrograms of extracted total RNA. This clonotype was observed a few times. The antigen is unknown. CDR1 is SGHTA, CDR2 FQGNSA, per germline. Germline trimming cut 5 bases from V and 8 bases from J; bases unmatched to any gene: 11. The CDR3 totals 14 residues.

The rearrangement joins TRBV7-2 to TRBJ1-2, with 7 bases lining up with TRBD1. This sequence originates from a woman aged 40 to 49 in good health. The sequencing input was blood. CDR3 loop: CASSTRQGTRGYTF. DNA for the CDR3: TGTGCCAGCAGCACCCGACAGGGAACGAGGGGCTACACCTTC. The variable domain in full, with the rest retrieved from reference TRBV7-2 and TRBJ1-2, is GAGVSQSPSNKVTEKGKDVELRCDPISGHTALYWYRQSLGQGLEFLIYFQGNSAPDKSGLPSDRFSAERTGGSVSTLTIQRTQQEDSAVYLCASSTRQGTRGYTFGSGTRLTVV.